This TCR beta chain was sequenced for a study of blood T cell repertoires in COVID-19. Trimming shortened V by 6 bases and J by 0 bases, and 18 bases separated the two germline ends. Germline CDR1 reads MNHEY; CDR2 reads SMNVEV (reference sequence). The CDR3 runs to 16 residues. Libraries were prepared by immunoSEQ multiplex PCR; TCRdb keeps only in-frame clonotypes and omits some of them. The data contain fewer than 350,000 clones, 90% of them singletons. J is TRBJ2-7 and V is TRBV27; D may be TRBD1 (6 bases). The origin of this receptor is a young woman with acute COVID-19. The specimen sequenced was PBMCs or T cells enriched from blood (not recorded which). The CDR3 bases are TGTGCCAGCAGCCCGGTTTCCGACAGGAGCTCCTACGAGCAGTACTTC. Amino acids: CASSPVSDRSSYEQYF.